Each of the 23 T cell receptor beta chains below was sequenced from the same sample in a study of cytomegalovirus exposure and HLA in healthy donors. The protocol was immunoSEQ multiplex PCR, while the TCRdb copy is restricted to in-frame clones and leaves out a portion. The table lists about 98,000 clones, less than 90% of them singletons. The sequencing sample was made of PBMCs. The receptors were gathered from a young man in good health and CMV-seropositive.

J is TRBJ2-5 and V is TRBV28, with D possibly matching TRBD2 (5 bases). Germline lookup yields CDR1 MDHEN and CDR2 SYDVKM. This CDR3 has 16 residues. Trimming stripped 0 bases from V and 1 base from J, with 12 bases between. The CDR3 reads CASSLWASLTQETQYF. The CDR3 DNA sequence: TGTGCCAGCAGTTTATGGGCTAGCCTTACCCAAGAGACCCAGTACTTC.

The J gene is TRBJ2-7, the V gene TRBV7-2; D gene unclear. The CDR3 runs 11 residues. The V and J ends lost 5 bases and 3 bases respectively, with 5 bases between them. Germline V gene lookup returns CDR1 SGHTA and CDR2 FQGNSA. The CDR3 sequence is CASSLNYEQYF. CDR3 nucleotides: TGTGCCAGCAGCCTAAACTACGAGCAGTACTTC.

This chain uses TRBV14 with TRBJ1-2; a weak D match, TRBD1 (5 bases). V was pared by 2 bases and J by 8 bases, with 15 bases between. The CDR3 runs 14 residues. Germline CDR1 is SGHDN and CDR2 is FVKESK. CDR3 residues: CASSQQGLVWGYTF. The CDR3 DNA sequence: TGTGCCAGCAGCCAACAGGGTCTGGTATGGGGCTACACCTTC. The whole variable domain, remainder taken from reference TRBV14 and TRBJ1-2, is EAGVTQFPSHSVIEKGQTVTLRCDPISGHDNLYWYRRVMGKEIKFLLHFVKESKQDESGMPNNRFLAERTGGTYSTLKVQPAELEDSGVYFCASSQQGLVWGYTFGSGTRLTVV.

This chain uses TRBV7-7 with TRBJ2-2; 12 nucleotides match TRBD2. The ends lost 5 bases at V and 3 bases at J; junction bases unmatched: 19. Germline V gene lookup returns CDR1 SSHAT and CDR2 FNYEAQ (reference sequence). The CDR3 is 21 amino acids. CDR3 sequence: CASSKEESSGRGFSYTGELFF. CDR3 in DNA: TGTGCCAGCAGCAAAGAGGAGTCTAGCGGGAGGGGATTTTCGTACACCGGGGAGCTGTTTTTT.

CDR3 sequence (DNA): TGTGCCAGCAGTGCCAGGGGCAGGTCCTTGGACACTGAAGCTTTCTTT. Encoded protein: CASSARGRSLDTEAFF. The chain joins TRBV27 to TRBJ1-1; TRBD1 might be the D (6 bases). The CDR3 has 16 residues. Germline V gene sequence: CDR1 MNHEY, CDR2 SMNVEV (reference sequence). V lost 5 bases to trimming and J lost 3 bases, with 19 bases between them.

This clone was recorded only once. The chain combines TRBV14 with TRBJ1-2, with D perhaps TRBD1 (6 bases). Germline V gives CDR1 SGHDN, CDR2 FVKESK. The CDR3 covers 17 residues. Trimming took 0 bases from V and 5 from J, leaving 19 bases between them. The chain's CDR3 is CASSQDPGVHFKYGYTF. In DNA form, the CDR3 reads TGTGCCAGCAGCCAAGACCCAGGGGTCCACTTCAAGTATGGCTACACCTTC.

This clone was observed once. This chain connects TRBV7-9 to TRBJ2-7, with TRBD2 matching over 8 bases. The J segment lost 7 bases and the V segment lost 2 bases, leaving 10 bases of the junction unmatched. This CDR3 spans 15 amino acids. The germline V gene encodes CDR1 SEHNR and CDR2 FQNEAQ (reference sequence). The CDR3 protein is CASSLSGGGMGEQYF. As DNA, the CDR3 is TGTGCCAGCAGCTTATCCGGCGGGGGGATGGGAGAGCAGTACTTC.

Here the CDR3 DNA reads TGTGCCAGCAGCCTGGGACTAGCGGGCCTCACAGATACGCAGTATTTT. Translated, it gives CASSLGLAGLTDTQYF. The gene calls are TRBV5-6 and TRBJ2-3; 12 nucleotides line up with TRBD2. J lost 2 bases, V lost 4 bases, and 5 bases had no gene match. CDR3 size: 16 residues. Germline values: CDR1 SGHDT, CDR2 YYEEEE. The variable domain in full, with the rest retrieved from reference TRBV5-6 and TRBJ2-3, is DAGVTQSPTHLIKTRGQQVTLRCSPKSGHDTVSWYQQALGQGPQFIFQYYEEEERQRGNFPDRFSGHQFPNYSSELNVNALLLGDSALYLCASSLGLAGLTDTQYFGPGTRLTVL.

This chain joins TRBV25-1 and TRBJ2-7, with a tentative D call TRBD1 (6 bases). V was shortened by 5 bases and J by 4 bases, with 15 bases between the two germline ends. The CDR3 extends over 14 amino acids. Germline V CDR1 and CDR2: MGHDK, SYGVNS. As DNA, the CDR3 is TGTGCCAGCAGTACCCAGGGGCCTCAGTACGAGCAGTACTTC. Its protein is CASSTQGPQYEQYF.

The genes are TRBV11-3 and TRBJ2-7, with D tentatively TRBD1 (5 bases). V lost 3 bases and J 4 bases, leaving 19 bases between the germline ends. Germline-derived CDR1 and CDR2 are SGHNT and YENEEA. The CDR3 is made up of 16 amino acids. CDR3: CASSFPGHARLYEQYF. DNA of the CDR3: TGTGCCAGCAGCTTCCCCGGACACGCCCGCCTTTACGAGCAGTACTTC.

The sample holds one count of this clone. CDR3 residues: CASSPLAGRSVDEQFF. The DNA for the CDR3 is TGTGCCAGCAGTCCCCTAGCGGGAAGATCAGTGGATGAGCAGTTCTTC. The chain carries TRBV27 and TRBJ2-1, with 9 nucleotides matching TRBD2. This CDR3 is built from 16 residues. Germline trimming cut 5 bases from V and 8 bases from J; bases unmatched to any gene: 13. CDR1 MNHEY and CDR2 SMNVEV come from the germline V gene (reference sequence).

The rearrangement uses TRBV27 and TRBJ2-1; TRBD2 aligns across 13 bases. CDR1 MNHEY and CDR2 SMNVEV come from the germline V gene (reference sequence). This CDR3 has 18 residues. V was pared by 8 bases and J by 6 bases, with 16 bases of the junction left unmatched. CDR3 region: CASGPGLAGPRRSNEQFF. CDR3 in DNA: TGTGCCAGCGGACCGGGACTAGCGGGACCCAGACGAAGCAATGAGCAGTTCTTC.

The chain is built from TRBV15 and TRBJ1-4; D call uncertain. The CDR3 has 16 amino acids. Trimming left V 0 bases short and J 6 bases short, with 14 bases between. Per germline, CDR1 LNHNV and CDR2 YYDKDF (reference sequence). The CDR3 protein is CATSRDSASNHEKLFF. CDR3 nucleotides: TGTGCCACCAGCAGAGATTCTGCAAGCAATCATGAAAAACTGTTTTTT.

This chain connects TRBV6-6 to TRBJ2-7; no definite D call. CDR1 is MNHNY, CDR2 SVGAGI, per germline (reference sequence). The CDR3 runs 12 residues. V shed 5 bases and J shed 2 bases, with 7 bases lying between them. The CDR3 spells CASSPGAYEQYF. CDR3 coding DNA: TGTGCCAGCAGTCCCGGAGCCTACGAGCAGTACTTC.

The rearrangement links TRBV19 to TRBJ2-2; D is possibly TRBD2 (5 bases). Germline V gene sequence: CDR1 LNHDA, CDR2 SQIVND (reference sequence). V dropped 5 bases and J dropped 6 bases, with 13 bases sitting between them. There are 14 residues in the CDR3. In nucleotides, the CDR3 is TGTGCCAGTAGTGGCTCGGGAATTCCCGGGGAGCTGTTTTTT. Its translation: CASSGSGIPGELFF.

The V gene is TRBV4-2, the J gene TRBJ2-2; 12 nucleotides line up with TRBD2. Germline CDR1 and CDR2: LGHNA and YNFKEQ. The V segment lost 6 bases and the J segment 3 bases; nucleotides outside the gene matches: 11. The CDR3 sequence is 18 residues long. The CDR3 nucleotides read TGTGCCAGCAGACCGAGACTAGCGGGAGAGGCGGACACCGGGGAGCTGTTTTTT. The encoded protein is CASRPRLAGEADTGELFF.

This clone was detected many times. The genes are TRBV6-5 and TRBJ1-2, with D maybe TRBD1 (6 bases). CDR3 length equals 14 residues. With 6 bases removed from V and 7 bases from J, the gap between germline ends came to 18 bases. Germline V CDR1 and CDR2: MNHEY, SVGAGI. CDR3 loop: CASRLRQDLGGYTF. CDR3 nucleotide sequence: TGTGCCAGCAGGCTACGACAGGACCTGGGTGGCTACACCTTC.

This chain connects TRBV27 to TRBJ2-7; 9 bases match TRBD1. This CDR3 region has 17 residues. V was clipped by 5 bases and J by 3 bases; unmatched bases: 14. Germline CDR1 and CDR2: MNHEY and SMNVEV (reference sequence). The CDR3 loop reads CASSPGGTGKSVYEQYF. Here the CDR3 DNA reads TGTGCCAGCAGTCCCGGCGGGACAGGGAAATCAGTCTACGAGCAGTACTTC.

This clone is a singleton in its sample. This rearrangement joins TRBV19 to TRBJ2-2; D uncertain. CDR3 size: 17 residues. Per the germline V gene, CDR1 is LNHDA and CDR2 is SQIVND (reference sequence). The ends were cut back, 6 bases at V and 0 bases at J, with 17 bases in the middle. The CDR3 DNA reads TGTGCCAGTAGCCTGATACCTCAGGAAGCGAACACCGGGGAGCTGTTTTTT. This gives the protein CASSLIPQEANTGELFF. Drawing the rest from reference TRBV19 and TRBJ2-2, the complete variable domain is DGGITQSPKYLFRKEGQNVTLSCEQNLNHDAMYWYRQDPGQGLRLIYYSQIVNDFQKGDIAEGYSVSREKKESFPLTVTSAQKNPTAFYLCASSLIPQEANTGELFFGEGSRLTVL.

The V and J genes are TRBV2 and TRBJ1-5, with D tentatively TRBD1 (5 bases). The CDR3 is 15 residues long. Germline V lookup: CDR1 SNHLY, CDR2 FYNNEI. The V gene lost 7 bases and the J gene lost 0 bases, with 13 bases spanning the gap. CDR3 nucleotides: TGTGCCAGCACCCTAGACAGAAATAGCAATCAGCCCCAGCATTTT. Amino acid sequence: CASTLDRNSNQPQHF.

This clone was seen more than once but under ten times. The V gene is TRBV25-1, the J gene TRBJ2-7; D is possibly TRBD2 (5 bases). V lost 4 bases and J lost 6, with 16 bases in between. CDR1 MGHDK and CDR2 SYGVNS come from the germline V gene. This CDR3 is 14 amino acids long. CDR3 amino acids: CASSAGRGRGEQYF. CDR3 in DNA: TGTGCCAGCAGTGCAGGTCGGGGTCGCGGCGAGCAGTACTTC.

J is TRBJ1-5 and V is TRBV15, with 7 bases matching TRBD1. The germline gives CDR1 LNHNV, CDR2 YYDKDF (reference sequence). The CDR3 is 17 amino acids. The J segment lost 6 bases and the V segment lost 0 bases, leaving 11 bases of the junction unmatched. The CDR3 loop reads CATSRDPGGLNGQPQHF. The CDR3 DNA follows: TGTGCCACCAGCAGAGATCCAGGGGGGCTAAATGGTCAGCCCCAGCATTTT.

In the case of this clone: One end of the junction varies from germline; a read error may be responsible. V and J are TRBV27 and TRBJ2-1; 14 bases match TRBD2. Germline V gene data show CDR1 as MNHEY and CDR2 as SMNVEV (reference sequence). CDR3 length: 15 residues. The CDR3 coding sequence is TGTGCCAGCAGTCCCCGACTAGCGGGAGGGCATGAGCAGCTCTTC. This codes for CASSPRLAGGHEQLF.